The clone carrying this TCR beta chain came up a few times. This sample is drawn from a study of T-cell reconstitution after alpha-beta-depleted transplantation in children. Library preparation (for TCRbeta) was performed with unique molecular identifiers. TCRdb re-analysed the PCR reads in MiXCR, keeping a single row per CDR3 protein. The sample has about 540,000 distinct CDR3 sequences; approximately 20% are singletons. The material sequenced was PBMCs from the stem cell graft donor, taken from the stem cell graft. The receptor was isolated from a human donor who donated a stem cell graft to a child with acute lymphoblastic leukemia.

CDR3 nucleotides: TGTGCCAGCAGCTTCTCAGAAAACTACGAAAAACTGTTTTTT. It translates to CASSFSENYEKLFF. The J gene is TRBJ1-4, the V gene TRBV7-9; D is undetermined. Germline V gives CDR1 SEHNR, CDR2 FQNEAQ (reference sequence). This CDR3 is built from 14 residues. V was shortened by 3 bases and J by 8 bases, with 13 bases between the two germline ends.